What follows are 8 T cell receptor beta chains derived from one specimen sequenced in a study of graft-versus-host responses after intestinal transplantation. For these TCRs, the target antigens are not known. Only in-frame clones appear in the TCRdb table, and some are missing; sequencing was by immunoSEQ multiplex PCR. Of tens of thousands of clones in the sample, around 96% were seen once. Sequenced material: unstimulated CD8+ T cells sorted from spleen or lymph node cells, taken before transplant. The receptors were sampled from a human donor who was the organ donor for an intestinal transplant.

J is TRBJ1-4 and V is TRBV4-1; D might be TRBD1 (5 bases). Trimming stripped 3 bases from V and 6 bases from J, with 17 bases between. The CDR3 extends over 16 amino acids. CDR1 MGHRA and CDR2 YSYEKL come from the germline V gene. The CDR3 loop reads CASSHQRGEDYEKLFF. CDR3 in DNA: TGCGCCAGCAGCCACCAAAGAGGGGAGGATTATGAAAAACTGTTTTTT.

The chain carries TRBV5-1 and TRBJ1-1, with a tentative D call TRBD1 (6 bases). The CDR3 is 11 amino acids. The V and J ends lost 6 bases and 5 bases respectively, with 8 bases between them. CDR1 and CDR2 (germline): SGHRS, YFSETQ. The CDR3 coding sequence is TGCGCCAGCACCACAGGGACTGAAGCTTTCTTT. Amino acid sequence: CASTTGTEAFF. Looking up the rest from reference TRBV5-1 and TRBJ1-1 gives the full variable domain: KAGVTQTPRYLIKTRGQQVTLSCSPISGHRSVSWYQQTPGQGLQFLFEYFSETQRNKGNFPGRFSGRQFSNSRSEMNVSTLELGDSALYLCASTTGTEAFFGQGTRLTVV.

The chain couples TRBV11-2 to TRBJ2-4; D ambiguous. Germline V gene lookup returns CDR1 SGHAT and CDR2 FQNNGV. This CDR3 contains 14 residues. V dropped 4 bases and J dropped 1 base, with 8 bases sitting between them. CDR3 loop: CASSSSGAKNIQYF. CDR3 sequence (DNA): TGTGCCAGCAGCTCATCCGGGGCCAAAAACATTCAGTACTTC.

The genes are TRBV7-3 and TRBJ2-3; D is ambiguous. Per the germline V gene, CDR1 is SGHTA and CDR2 is FQGTGA. The CDR3 consists of 13 residues. The germline V and J ends were trimmed by 4 bases and 4 bases, with 9 bases remaining between them. The CDR3 sequence is CASSSSGSDTQYF. The CDR3 bases are TGTGCCAGCAGCTCCTCTGGCTCAGATACGCAGTATTTT.

The CDR3 is CASSYSGGGNTEAFF. The CDR3 coding sequence is TGTGCCAGCAGTTACTCCGGGGGAGGGAACACTGAAGCTTTCTTT. V and J are TRBV6-5 and TRBJ1-1; weak D call: TRBD1 (5 bases). V gave up 0 bases and J gave up 1 base, with 9 bases separating them. The CDR3 runs 15 residues. Germline CDR1 is MNHEY and CDR2 is SVGAGI.

The chain carries TRBV30 and TRBJ2-5, with 9 bases matching TRBD1. Gene TRBJ2-7 matches the end of the DNA better, so the J call may be wrong. This CDR3 is built from 13 residues. The germline gives CDR1 GTSNPN, CDR2 SVGIG (reference sequence). CDR3 DNA: TGTGCCTGGAGCCCGGGACAGGGATACGAGCAGTACTTC. As protein: CAWSPGQGYEQYF.

The rearrangement links TRBV2 to TRBJ2-2, with D hard to call. Germline loops: CDR1 SNHLY, CDR2 FYNNEI. The V gene lost 7 bases and the J gene lost 1 base, with 1 base spanning the gap. The CDR3 consists of 11 residues. CDR3 DNA sequence: TGTGCCAGCATGAACACCGGGGAGCTGTTTTTT. It codes for CASMNTGELFF.

CDR3 sequence: CSVNRDSNTEAFF. CDR3 DNA: TGCAGCGTCAATAGAGACTCTAACACTGAAGCTTTCTTT. The genes are TRBV29-1 and TRBJ1-1, with D uncertain. CDR3 length: 13 amino acids. Per germline, CDR1 SQVTM and CDR2 ANQGSEA. V lost 6 bases, J lost 2 bases, and 13 bases lay in between. Complete variable domain (other parts from reference TRBV29-1 and TRBJ1-1): SAVISQKPSRDICQRGTSLTIQCQVDSQVTMMFWYRQQPGQSLTLIATANQGSEATYESGFVIDKFPISRPNLTFSTLTVSNMSPEDSSIYLCSVNRDSNTEAFFGQGTRLTVV.